The clone carrying this T cell receptor (beta chain) was seen just once. What it binds is unknown. This sample is drawn from a study of graft-versus-host responses after intestinal transplantation. This CDR3 spans 12 amino acids. V lost 5 bases to trimming and J lost 5 bases, with 9 bases between them. The germline CDR1 and CDR2 sequences are SGHVS and FQNEAQ. The data were produced by immunoSEQ multiplex PCR, yet TCRdb's version contains in-frame clones alone and is incomplete. Counted here are over 40,000 clones, 90% to 95% occurring once; the ten biggest clones make up 0.5% to 0.6%. The sequence came from a human donor who was the organ donor for an intestinal transplant. The source material was unstimulated CD8+ T cells sorted from spleen or lymph node cells, sampled before transplant. The rearrangement links TRBV7-8 to TRBJ1-1, with D unresolved. The CDR3 loop reads CASSPGPTEAFF. The CDR3 coding sequence is TGTGCCAGCAGCCCCGGTCCGACTGAAGCTTTCTTT.